These 15 T cell receptor beta chains were sequenced from one sample in a study of radiotherapy plus CTLA-4 blockade in lung cancer. Profiled with immunoSEQ multiplex PCR; TCRdb holds only in-frame clones, not every one. The top ten hold under 2.5% of the sample, which has roughly 110,000 clones, under 90% seen once. Material: peripheral blood, obtained from a patient treated with radiotherapy plus ipilimumab. All receptors derive from a human donor with non-small cell lung cancer that progressed on radiotherapy plus ipilimumab. Some clones in this sample may be carry-over from other donors' samples.

The V and J genes are TRBV7-2 and TRBJ2-3; D is ambiguous. The germline gives CDR1 SGHTA, CDR2 FQGNSA. V shed 5 bases and J shed 6 bases, with 9 bases lying between them. The CDR3 length is 12 residues. The chain's CDR3 is CASSLTRDTQYF. The CDR3 DNA reads TGTGCCAGCAGCCTAACCCGGGATACGCAGTATTTT. Full variable domain (remainder filled in from reference TRBV7-2 and TRBJ2-3): GAGVSQSPSNKVTEKGKDVELRCDPISGHTALYWYRQSLGQGLEFLIYFQGNSAPDKSGLPSDRFSAERTGGSVSTLTIQRTQQEDSAVYLCASSLTRDTQYFGPGTRLTVL.

This clone was picked up one time. This chain joins TRBV4-1 and TRBJ1-2; 7 nucleotides line up with TRBD1. V was clipped by 2 bases and J by 4 bases; unmatched bases: 4. The V gene's germline CDR1 is MGHRA and CDR2 YSYEKL. The CDR3 is made up of 14 amino acids. The CDR3 here is CASSQRDSAYGYTF. The CDR3 coding sequence is TGCGCCAGCAGCCAACGGGACAGCGCCTATGGCTACACCTTC.

The V gene is TRBV11-2, the J gene TRBJ1-1; 8 bases align to TRBD1. The CDR3 totals 13 residues. Trimming cost V 5 bases and J 4 bases; bases outside gene matches: 3. Per germline, CDR1 SGHAT and CDR2 FQNNGV. The DNA for the CDR3 is TGTGCCAGCAGCGCGGACAGGGCCACTGAAGCTTTCTTT. Encoded protein: CASSADRATEAFF.

V gene TRBV4-2 combines with J gene TRBJ1-1; D ambiguous. V lost 4 bases to trimming and J lost 1 base, with 7 bases between them. The CDR3 extends over 13 amino acids. Germline V gene data show CDR1 as LGHNA and CDR2 as YNFKEQ. Here the CDR3 reads CASSLRPNTEAFF. CDR3 DNA: TGTGCCAGCAGCCTCCGTCCGAACACTGAAGCTTTCTTT.

The chain recombines TRBV6-5 with TRBJ2-1, with D possibly TRBD2 on 6 matching bases. V was cut by 2 bases and J by 0 bases, with 11 bases left in between. CDR3 length: 16 amino acids. CDR1 and CDR2 (germline): MNHEY, SVGAGI. The CDR3 DNA is TGTGCCAGCAGTTACGGGGGGACGAGCTCCTACAATGAGCAGTTCTTC. Its translation: CASSYGGTSSYNEQFF.

V and J are TRBV7-2 and TRBJ1-3; D might be TRBD1 (6 bases). The CDR3 loop spans 15 amino acids. Germline assignment: CDR1 SGHTA and CDR2 FQGNSA. Deletions cut 2 bases from V and 9 bases from J, with 17 bases between. The CDR3 loop reads CASSLNVAGEATIYF. DNA of the CDR3: TGTGCCAGCAGCTTAAATGTTGCAGGGGAGGCCACCATATATTTT. Filled out from reference TRBV7-2 and TRBJ1-3, the complete variable domain reads GAGVSQSPSNKVTEKGKDVELRCDPISGHTALYWYRQSLGQGLEFLIYFQGNSAPDKSGLPSDRFSAERTGGSVSTLTIQRTQQEDSAVYLCASSLNVAGEATIYFGEGSWLTVV.

The chain couples TRBV5-4 to TRBJ1-2, with 10 bases matching TRBD1. CDR1 is SGHNT and CDR2 is YYREEE in the germline V gene (reference sequence). J gave up 5 bases and V 0 bases, and 4 bases lay outside the gene matches. CDR3 size: 15 residues. The CDR3 DNA reads TGTGCCAGCAGCTTGGCCGGGACAGGGGTTTATGGCTACACCTTC. Its translation: CASSLAGTGVYGYTF.

The rearrangement joins TRBV18 to TRBJ2-7; 11 bases match TRBD1. The germline V gene encodes CDR1 KGHSH and CDR2 LQKENI. J gave up 3 bases and V 2 bases, and 3 bases lay outside the gene matches. The CDR3 spans 15 residues. The CDR3 region is CASSPGTGGGYEQYF. DNA for the CDR3: TGTGCCAGCTCACCAGGGACAGGGGGGGGCTACGAGCAGTACTTC.

J is TRBJ1-3 and V is TRBV7-3; D not resolved. Trimming shortened V by 2 bases and J by 1 base, and 9 bases separated the two germline ends. The CDR3 runs 15 residues. From germline, CDR1 is SGHTA and CDR2 FQGTGA. The CDR3, as DNA: TGTGCCAGCAGCTTAGAAGGCCCGTCTGGAAACACCATATATTTT. The encoded protein is CASSLEGPSGNTIYF.

CDR3 sequence reads: CAWELAGGETQYF. The CDR3 DNA follows: TGTGCCTGGGAACTAGCGGGGGGGGAGACCCAGTACTTC. The chain links TRBV30 to TRBJ2-5; 13 bases are a match to TRBD2. The V gene's germline CDR1 is GTSNPN and CDR2 SVGIG (reference sequence). Trimming at V came to 5 bases and at J to 5 bases, leaving 2 bases not matched to a gene. This CDR3 spans 13 amino acids.

V gene TRBV12-1 combines with J gene TRBJ1-5. TRBV12-1 is an annotated pseudogene. This CDR3 contains 16 residues. The CDR3 DNA sequence: TGTGCCAGCAGCATCCCGGGTCAACTAGGGAATCAGCCCCAGCATTTT. It yields the protein CASSIPGQLGNQPQHF.

The V call is TRBV5-1, the J call TRBJ2-3; D might be TRBD2 (6 bases). Germline V gives CDR1 SGHRS, CDR2 YFSETQ. Trimming left V 3 bases short and J 6 bases short, with 23 bases between. The CDR3 totals 17 residues. The CDR3 DNA reads TGCGCCAGCAGCTCCCCGGGCGGGGACCACGTGCTCGATACGCAGTATTTT. Translation gives CASSSPGGDHVLDTQYF. The entire variable domain, with the rest obtained from reference TRBV5-1 and TRBJ2-3, is as follows: KAGVTQTPRYLIKTRGQQVTLSCSPISGHRSVSWYQQTPGQGLQFLFEYFSETQRNKGNFPGRFSGRQFSNSRSEMNVSTLELGDSALYLCASSSPGGDHVLDTQYFGPGTRLTVL.

This clone occurred a few times. The chain couples TRBV5-8 to TRBJ1-1; D is undetermined. Per germline, CDR1 SGHTS and CDR2 YDEGEE. V was trimmed by 0 bases and J by 1 base, leaving 10 bases between them. This CDR3 comprises 15 residues. Here the CDR3 DNA reads TGTGCCAGCAGCTTGGCTCGGGAACGGAACACTGAAGCTTTCTTT. Translation: CASSLARERNTEAFF. Variable domain in full (rest from reference TRBV5-8 and TRBJ1-1): EAGVTQSPTHLIKTRGQQATLRCSPISGHTSVYWYQQALGLGLQFLLWYDEGEERNRGNFPPRFSGRQFPNYSSELNVNALELEDSALYLCASSLARERNTEAFFGQGTRLTVV.

The chain has TRBV7-9 and TRBJ2-7; TRBD1 matches at 7 bases. V lost 1 base, J lost 4 bases, and 4 bases stayed unmatched. Germline V lookup: CDR1 SEHNR, CDR2 FQNEAQ (reference sequence). CDR3 size: 14 residues. DNA of the CDR3: TGTGCCAGCAGCTTAGGGCAGGGGGTTTACGAGCAGTACTTC. Residues: CASSLGQGVYEQYF.

Concerning this clone itself: One junction end does not reproduce the germline sequence, and a read error may be involved. V usage is TRBV7-7 and J usage is TRBJ2-1, with D hard to call. From germline, CDR1 is SSHAT and CDR2 FNYEAQ (reference sequence). The CDR3 length is 17 residues. The CDR3 DNA is TGTGCTAGCAGCTTAGCATCCGGGTCCGGAACTTACAATGAGCAGTTCTTC. It codes for CASSLASGSGTYNEQFF.